One sample yielded the 20 T cell receptor beta chains listed below, sequenced in a study of blood T cell repertoires in COVID-19. The protocol was immunoSEQ multiplex PCR, while the TCRdb copy is restricted to in-frame clones and leaves out a portion. The sample shows approximately 100,000 clones, around 93% of them seen only once. Specimen: peripheral blood. These receptors came from a man between 45 and 60 years old with acute or convalescent COVID-19.

This chain links TRBV12-3 or TRBV12-4 with TRBJ1-5; maybe TRBD1 (5 bases). V gave up 7 bases and J gave up 3 bases, with 10 bases separating them. CDR3 length: 13 residues. The DNA of the CDR3 is TGTGCCAGCATTGGACAAGTCAATCAGCCCCAGCATTTT. Its protein is CASIGQVNQPQHF.

The chain combines TRBV18 with TRBJ2-3, with TRBD1 as a possible D gene (5 bases). The CDR3 extends over 13 amino acids. Germline lookup yields CDR1 KGHSH and CDR2 LQKENI. Trimming stripped 4 bases from V and 4 bases from J, with 9 bases between. The CDR3 loop reads CASSQGRADTQYF. The CDR3 DNA reads TGTGCCAGCTCACAGGGGCGCGCAGATACGCAGTATTTT.

The J gene is TRBJ2-1, the V gene TRBV18; 8 nucleotides align to TRBD1. V dropped 2 bases and J dropped 6; count of bases not matched to a gene: 6. This CDR3 is built from 15 residues. The germline V gene has CDR1 KGHSH and CDR2 LQKENI. The CDR3 loop reads CASSPKDRVGNEQFF. The CDR3 region has the DNA TGTGCCAGCTCACCAAAGGACAGGGTGGGCAATGAGCAGTTCTTC.

The CDR3 is CASSYSEATDTQYF. Here the CDR3 DNA reads TGTGCCAGCAGTTACTCGGAGGCGACAGATACGCAGTATTTT. V gene TRBV6-2 or TRBV6-3 combines with J gene TRBJ2-3; TRBD2 is a possible D gene (5 bases). V lost 0 bases and J lost 3, with 7 bases in between. CDR1 and CDR2 from the germline V gene are MNHEY and SVGEGT. This CDR3 spans 14 amino acids.

The chain recombines TRBV14 with TRBJ2-2; weak D call: TRBD2 (6 bases). The CDR3 has 14 residues. Per the germline V gene, CDR1 is SGHDN and CDR2 is FVKESK. Trimming removed 7 bases from V and 4 bases from J, with 13 bases in between. CDR3 in DNA: TGTGCCAGCACCGCCGGGGGAATCACCGGGGAGCTGTTTTTT. The encoded protein is CASTAGGITGELFF.

J is TRBJ1-1 and V is TRBV6-6; D ambiguous. The germline V gene encodes CDR1 MNHNY and CDR2 SVGAGI (reference sequence). The CDR3 loop spans 13 amino acids. Trimming took off 10 bases at V and 5 bases at J, with 17 bases between the two ends. CDR3 sequence: CAIHNRAGTEAFF. DNA for the CDR3: TGTGCCATCCATAATCGCGCGGGGACTGAAGCTTTCTTT.

The genes are TRBV19 and TRBJ2-1, with a weak D call TRBD2 (5 bases). The CDR3 spans 16 residues. Trimming removed 3 bases from V and 0 bases from J, with 12 bases in between. Germline lookup yields CDR1 LNHDA and CDR2 SQIVND (reference sequence). The CDR3 sequence: CASSILADYSYNEQFF. CDR3 DNA sequence: TGTGCCAGTAGTATTTTGGCAGACTACTCCTACAATGAGCAGTTCTTC.

In this sample, this clone turned up a few times. This chain uses TRBV6-5 with TRBJ1-3, with a possible D match to TRBD1 (6 bases). The CDR3 is made up of 14 amino acids. Germline assignment: CDR1 MNHEY and CDR2 SVGAGI. V was cut by 6 bases and J by 0 bases, with 9 bases left in between. The CDR3 loop is CASRRDNSGNTIYF. The CDR3 bases are TGTGCCAGCAGGAGGGACAACTCTGGAAACACCATATATTTT.

This chain joins TRBV19 and TRBJ1-5; TRBD1 matches at 10 bases. Per the germline V gene, CDR1 is LNHDA and CDR2 is SQIVND (reference sequence). The CDR3 is 15 amino acids. The trim removed 3 bases at V and 3 bases at J, leaving 2 bases unmatched. CDR3 in DNA: TGTGCCAGTAGTATGACAGGGGGCAACAATCAGCCCCAGCATTTT. Residues: CASSMTGGNNQPQHF.

The V and J genes are TRBV11-2 and TRBJ1-2; D unclear. Germline-derived CDR1 and CDR2 are SGHAT and FQNNGV. V lost 5 bases and J 5 bases, leaving 12 bases between the germline ends. This CDR3 has 13 residues. Here the CDR3 reads CASSPPFNYGYTF. The CDR3 DNA reads as TGTGCCAGCAGCCCCCCTTTTAATTATGGCTACACCTTC.

This clone has more than one count but fewer than ten. The rearrangement links TRBV5-8 to TRBJ1-5; TRBD1 matches at 7 bases. J gave up 1 base and V 4 bases, and 5 bases lay outside the gene matches. The CDR3 has 15 residues. CDR1 is SGHTS and CDR2 is YDEGEE in the germline V gene. The CDR3 DNA is TGTGCCAGCAGCCTCCCGACAGGGAGCAATCAGCCCCAGCATTTT. Its translation: CASSLPTGSNQPQHF.

V is TRBV18 and J is TRBJ1-2; no clear D. Trimming left V 0 bases short and J 1 base short, with 6 bases between. The germline V gene encodes CDR1 KGHSH and CDR2 LQKENI. CDR3 length: 14 residues. This CDR3 reads CASSPPHSNYGYTF. CDR3 DNA sequence: TGTGCCAGCTCACCACCGCACAGTAACTATGGCTACACCTTC.

The chain couples TRBV6-1 to TRBJ2-7; 10 nucleotides agree with TRBD1. The V and J ends lost 3 bases and 2 bases, in that order; junction bases with no gene match: 4. Per the germline V gene, CDR1 is MNHNS and CDR2 is SASEGT. CDR3 length: 15 residues. The CDR3 DNA follows: TGTGCCAGCAGTGATCCGGGACAGGGGACCTACGAGCAGTACTTC. This translates into CASSDPGQGTYEQYF.

The chain employs TRBV28 and TRBJ1-5; 9 bases are shared with TRBD1. This CDR3 comprises 17 residues. In germline, CDR1 is MDHEN, CDR2 SYDVKM. The J segment lost 1 base and the V segment lost 9 bases, leaving 13 bases of the junction unmatched. For the CDR3, the DNA is TGTGCCAGTTCATCCCGGGGACAGGGATTAAGCAATCAGCCCCAGCATTTT. It is translated as CASSSRGQGLSNQPQHF.

The chain's CDR3 is CASSPKTGTENTGELFF. The CDR3 DNA reads TGTGCCAGCTCACCAAAAACCGGGACAGAGAACACCGGGGAGCTGTTTTTT. The V and J genes are TRBV18 and TRBJ2-2; 7 bases line up with TRBD1. The V and J ends lost 2 bases and 1 base, in that order; junction bases with no gene match: 7. The CDR3 is 17 residues long. The V gene's germline CDR1 is KGHSH and CDR2 LQKENI.

This clone came up once. CDR3 coding DNA: TGTGCCAGCAGCCAAGATCGACGACAGGGTGGGGCCGGGGAGCTGTTTTTT. Translated, it gives CASSQDRRQGGAGELFF. The chain has TRBV3-1 (or the pseudogene TRBV3-2) and TRBJ2-2; 7 bases line up with TRBD1. From germline, CDR1 is LGHDT and CDR2 YNNKEL (reference sequence). The CDR3 is 17 residues long. Trimming removed 0 bases from V and 6 bases from J; junction bases left unmatched: 10.

This chain links TRBV6-5 with TRBJ1-6; 9 bases match TRBD1. The ends lost 7 bases at V and 10 bases at J; junction bases unmatched: 5. The CDR3 consists of 13 residues. Germline V CDR1 and CDR2: MNHEY, SVGAGI. This chain's CDR3 is CASTSTGGSPLHF. CDR3 coding DNA: TGTGCCAGCACCTCAACAGGGGGCTCACCCCTCCACTTT.

Points on this clone: Its ends do not fully match the called genes, so a read error is possible. The chain recombines TRBV25-1 with TRBJ1-3; D unclear. The CDR3 has 14 residues. The germline V gene has CDR1 MGHDK and CDR2 SYGVNS. The CDR3: CANSEERTGNTIYF. The CDR3 DNA is TGTGCCAACAGTGAGGAGAGAACTGGAAACACCATATATTTT.

The rearrangement links TRBV5-6 to TRBJ1-1, with D perhaps TRBD1 (5 bases). CDR1 is SGHDT, CDR2 YYEEEE, per germline. The length of the CDR3 is 14 residues. Trimming removed 2 bases at V and 1 base at J, with 9 bases between. The CDR3 sequence is CASSFGAKNTEAFF. CDR3 nucleotides: TGTGCCAGCAGCTTTGGGGCTAAGAACACTGAAGCTTTCTTT.

The chain has TRBV27 and TRBJ2-7; possibly TRBD1 for D (5 bases). V was trimmed by 7 bases and J by 2 bases, leaving 12 bases between them. The CDR3 spans 13 residues. CDR1 MNHEY and CDR2 SMNVEV come from the germline V gene (reference sequence). This CDR3 is CASNPAGTYEQYF. The CDR3 DNA is TGTGCCAGCAATCCGGCAGGGACCTACGAGCAGTACTTC.